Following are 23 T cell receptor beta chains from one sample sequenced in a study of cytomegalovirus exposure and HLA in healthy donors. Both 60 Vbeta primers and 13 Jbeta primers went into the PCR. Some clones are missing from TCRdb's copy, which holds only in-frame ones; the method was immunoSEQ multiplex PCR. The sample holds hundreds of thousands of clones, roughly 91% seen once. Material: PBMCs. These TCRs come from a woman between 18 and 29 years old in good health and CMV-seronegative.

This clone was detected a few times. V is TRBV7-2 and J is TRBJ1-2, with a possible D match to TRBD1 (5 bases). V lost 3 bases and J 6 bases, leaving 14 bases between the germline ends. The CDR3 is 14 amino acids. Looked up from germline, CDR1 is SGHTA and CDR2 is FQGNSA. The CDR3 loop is CASSFSARANGYTF. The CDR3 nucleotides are TGTGCCAGCAGCTTTTCTGCCAGGGCAAATGGCTACACCTTC.

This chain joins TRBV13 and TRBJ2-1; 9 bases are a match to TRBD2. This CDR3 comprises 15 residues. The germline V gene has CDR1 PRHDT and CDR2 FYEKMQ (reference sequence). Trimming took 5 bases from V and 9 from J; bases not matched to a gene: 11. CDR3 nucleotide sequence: TGTGCCAGCAGCCCCCTGGCGGGAGGGCTCACTGAGCAGTTCTTC. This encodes CASSPLAGGLTEQFF.

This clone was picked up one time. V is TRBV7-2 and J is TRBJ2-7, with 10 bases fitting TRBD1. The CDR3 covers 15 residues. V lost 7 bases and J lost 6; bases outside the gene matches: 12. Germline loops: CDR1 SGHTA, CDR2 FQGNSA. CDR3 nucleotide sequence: TGTGCCAGCACTAAAGACCCGGGACAGGGGCGCGAGCAGTACTTC. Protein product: CASTKDPGQGREQYF.

The DNA for the CDR3 is TGTGCCAGCCGAGGGACCCCGGGGGTTCACAATGAGCAGTTCTTC. This sequence encodes CASRGTPGVHNEQFF. The chain joins TRBV6-5 to TRBJ2-1, with D perhaps matching TRBD2 (6 bases). Germline V gene sequence: CDR1 MNHEY, CDR2 SVGAGI. Trimming left V 8 bases short and J 5 bases short, with 19 bases between. The CDR3 has 15 amino acids.

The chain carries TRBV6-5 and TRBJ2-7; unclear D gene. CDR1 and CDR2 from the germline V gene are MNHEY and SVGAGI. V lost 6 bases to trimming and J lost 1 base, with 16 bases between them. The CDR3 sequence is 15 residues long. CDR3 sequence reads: CASSQSTRISYEQYF. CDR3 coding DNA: TGTGCCAGCAGCCAATCGACACGGATATCCTACGAGCAGTACTTC.

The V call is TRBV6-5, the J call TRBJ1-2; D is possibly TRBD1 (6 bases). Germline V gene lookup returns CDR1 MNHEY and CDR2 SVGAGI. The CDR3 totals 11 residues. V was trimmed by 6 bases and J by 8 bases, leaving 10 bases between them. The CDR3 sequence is CASRQGNGYTF. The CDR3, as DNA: TGTGCCAGCAGACAGGGTAACGGCTACACCTTC.

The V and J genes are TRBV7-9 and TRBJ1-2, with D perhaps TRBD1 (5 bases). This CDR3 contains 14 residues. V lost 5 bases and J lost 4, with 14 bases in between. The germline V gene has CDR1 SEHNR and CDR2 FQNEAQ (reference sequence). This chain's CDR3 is CASSPTGVLYGYTF. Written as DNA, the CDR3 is TGTGCCAGCAGCCCGACGGGGGTCCTCTATGGCTACACCTTC.

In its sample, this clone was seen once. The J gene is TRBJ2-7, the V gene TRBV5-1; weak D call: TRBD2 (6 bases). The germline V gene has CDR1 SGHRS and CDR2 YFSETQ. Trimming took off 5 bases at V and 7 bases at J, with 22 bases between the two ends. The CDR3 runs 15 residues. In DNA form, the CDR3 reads TGCGCCAGCAGTCGAGCGGGCCCCCCGGAGAAGGAGCAGTACTTC. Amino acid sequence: CASSRAGPPEKEQYF.

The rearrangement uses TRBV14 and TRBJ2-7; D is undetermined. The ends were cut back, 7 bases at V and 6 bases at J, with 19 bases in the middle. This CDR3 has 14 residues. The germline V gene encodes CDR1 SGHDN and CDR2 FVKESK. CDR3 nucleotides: TGTGCCAGCAACCAGTGGCCCCACGCCCCCGAGCAGTACTTC. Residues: CASNQWPHAPEQYF. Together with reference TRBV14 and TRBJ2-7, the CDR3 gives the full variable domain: EAGVTQFPSHSVIEKGQTVTLRCDPISGHDNLYWYRRVMGKEIKFLLHFVKESKQDESGMPNNRFLAERTGGTYSTLKVQPAELEDSGVYFCASNQWPHAPEQYFGPGTRLTVT.

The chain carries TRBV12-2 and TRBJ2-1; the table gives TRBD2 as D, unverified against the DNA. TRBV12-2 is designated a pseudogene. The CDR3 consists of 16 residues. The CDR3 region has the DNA TGTGCAAGTCGCCATTACCTCGGAGACTCCTACAATGAGCAGTTCTTC. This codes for CASRHYLGDSYNEQFF.

The CDR3 is CASSPTGSGGYTF. The CDR3 nucleotides are TGTGCCAGCAGCCCGACAGGATCTGGTGGCTACACCTTC. The chain is built from TRBV5-6 and TRBJ1-2; D might be TRBD1 (6 bases). V dropped 4 bases and J dropped 7 bases, with 14 bases sitting between them. Looked up from germline, CDR1 is SGHDT and CDR2 is YYEEEE. This CDR3 has 13 amino acids. The full variable domain, completed using reference TRBV5-6 and TRBJ1-2, is DAGVTQSPTHLIKTRGQQVTLRCSPKSGHDTVSWYQQALGQGPQFIFQYYEEEERQRGNFPDRFSGHQFPNYSSELNVNALLLGDSALYLCASSPTGSGGYTFGSGTRLTVV.

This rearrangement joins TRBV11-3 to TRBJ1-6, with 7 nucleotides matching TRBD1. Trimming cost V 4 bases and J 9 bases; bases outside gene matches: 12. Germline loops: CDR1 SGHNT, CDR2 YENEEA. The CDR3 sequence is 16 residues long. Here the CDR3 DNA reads TGTGCCAGCAGCTCTTTCGACAGGGTATGTAGTTCACCCCTCCACTTT. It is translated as CASSSFDRVCSSPLHF.

Written as DNA, the CDR3 is TGTGCCAGCAGTTACACTAGCGGGGGATCCTACGAGCAGTACTTC. This translates into CASSYTSGGSYEQYF. The J gene is TRBJ2-7, the V gene TRBV6-5; TRBD2 matches at 11 bases. V was pared by 2 bases and J by 1 base, with 1 base of the junction left unmatched. The CDR3 covers 15 residues. The germline gives CDR1 MNHEY, CDR2 SVGAGI.

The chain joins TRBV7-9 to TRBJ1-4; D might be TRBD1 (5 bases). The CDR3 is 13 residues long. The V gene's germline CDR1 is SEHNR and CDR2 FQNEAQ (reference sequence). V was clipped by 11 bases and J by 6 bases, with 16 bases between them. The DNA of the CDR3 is TGTGCCGGCGGGGGGGATAGGCATGAAAAACTGTTTTTT. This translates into CAGGGDRHEKLFF. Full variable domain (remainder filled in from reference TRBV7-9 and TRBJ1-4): DTGVSQNPRHKITKRGQNVTFRCDPISEHNRLYWYRQTLGQGPEFLTYFQNEAQLEKSRLLSDRFSAERPKGSFSTLEIQRTEQGDSAMYLCAGGGDRHEKLFFGSGTQLSVL.

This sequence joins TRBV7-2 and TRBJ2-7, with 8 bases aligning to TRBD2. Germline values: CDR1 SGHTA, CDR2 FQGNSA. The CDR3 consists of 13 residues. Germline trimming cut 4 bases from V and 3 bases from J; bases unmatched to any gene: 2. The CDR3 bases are TGTGCCAGCAGCTCACGGGGGGGCTACGAGCAGTACTTC. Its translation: CASSSRGGYEQYF.

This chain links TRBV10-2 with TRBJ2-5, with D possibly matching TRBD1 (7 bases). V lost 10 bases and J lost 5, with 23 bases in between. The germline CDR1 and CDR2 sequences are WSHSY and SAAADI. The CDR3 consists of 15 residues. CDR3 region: CATKGGLRAGETQYF. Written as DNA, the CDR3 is TGCGCCACGAAAGGGGGCCTCCGGGCGGGGGAGACCCAGTACTTC.

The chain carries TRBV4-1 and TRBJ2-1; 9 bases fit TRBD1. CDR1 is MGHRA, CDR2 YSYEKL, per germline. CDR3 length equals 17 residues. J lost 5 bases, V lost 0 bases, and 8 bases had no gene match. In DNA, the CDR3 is TGCGCCAGCAGCCAAGAGGGCTTGACAGGGGGAAACAATGAGCAGTTCTTC. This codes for CASSQEGLTGGNNEQFF.

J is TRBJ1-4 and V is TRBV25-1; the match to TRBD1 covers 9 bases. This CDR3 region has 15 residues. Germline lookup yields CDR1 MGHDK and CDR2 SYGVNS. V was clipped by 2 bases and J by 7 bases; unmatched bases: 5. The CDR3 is CASSERQGDLEKLFF. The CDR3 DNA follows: TGTGCCAGCAGTGAACGACAGGGGGACCTTGAAAAACTGTTTTTT.

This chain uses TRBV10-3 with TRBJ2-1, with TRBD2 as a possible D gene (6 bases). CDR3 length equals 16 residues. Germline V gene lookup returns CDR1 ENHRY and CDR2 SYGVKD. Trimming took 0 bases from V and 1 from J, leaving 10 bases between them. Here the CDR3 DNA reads TGTGCCATCAGTGAGTCGAAGGCGGGGTCCTACAATGAGCAGTTCTTC. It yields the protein CAISESKAGSYNEQFF.

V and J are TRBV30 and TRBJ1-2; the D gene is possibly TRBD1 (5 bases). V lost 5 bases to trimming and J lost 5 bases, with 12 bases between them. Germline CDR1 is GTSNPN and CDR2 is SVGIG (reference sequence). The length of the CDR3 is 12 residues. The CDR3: CAWWGFEYGYTF. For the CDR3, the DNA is TGTGCCTGGTGGGGCTTCGAATATGGCTACACCTTC.

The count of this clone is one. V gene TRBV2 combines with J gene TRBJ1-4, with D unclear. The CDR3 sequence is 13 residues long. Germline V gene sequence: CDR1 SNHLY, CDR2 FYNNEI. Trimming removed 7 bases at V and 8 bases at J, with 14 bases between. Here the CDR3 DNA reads TGTGCCAGCACAGGCGGGATGGGAGAAAAACTGTTTTTT. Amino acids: CASTGGMGEKLFF.

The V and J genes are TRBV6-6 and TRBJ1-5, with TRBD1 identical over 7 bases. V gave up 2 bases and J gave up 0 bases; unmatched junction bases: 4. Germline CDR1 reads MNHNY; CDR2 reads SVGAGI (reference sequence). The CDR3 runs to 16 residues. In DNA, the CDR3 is TGTGCCAGCAGTTACCGACAGGGCGATAGCAATCAGCCCCAGCATTTT. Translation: CASSYRQGDSNQPQHF.

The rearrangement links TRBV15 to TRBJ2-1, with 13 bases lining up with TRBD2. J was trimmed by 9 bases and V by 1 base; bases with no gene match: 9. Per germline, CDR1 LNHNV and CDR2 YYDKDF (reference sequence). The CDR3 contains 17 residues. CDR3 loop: CATSRGRTSGRKTEQFF. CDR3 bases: TGTGCCACCAGCAGAGGAAGGACTAGCGGGAGAAAGACTGAGCAGTTCTTC.